This T cell receptor (beta chain) stems from a study of identical twins. Study-wide findings and caveats: Where beta out-of-frame sequences were concerned, excess twin sharing was weaker. Zero-insertion results could be subject to partial confounding by invariant MAIT and iNKT cells.

Points on this clonotype: The antigen is unknown.

Trimming shortened V by 3 bases and J by 5 bases, and 13 bases separated the two germline ends. The CDR3 consists of 15 residues. Germline loops: CDR1 SGHAT, CDR2 FQNNGV. From the 5' RACE reads, TCRdb called clonotypes with MiXCR, one entry per CDR3 protein. The sample has approximately 1.8 million distinct CDR3 sequences, about 31% seen once. This sequence was found in a newborn girl in good health. Sequencing was carried out using cord blood. The chain is built from TRBV11-2 and TRBJ2-2; maybe TRBD1 (5 bases). CDR3: CASSLWFRETGELFF. The CDR3 nucleotides are TGTGCCAGCAGCTTGTGGTTCAGGGAAACCGGGGAGCTGTTTTTT. The whole variable domain, filled in from reference TRBV11-2 and TRBJ2-2, reads EAGVAQSPRYKIIEKRQSVAFWCNPISGHATLYWYQQILGQGPKLLIQFQNNGVVDDSQLPKDRFSAERLKGVDSTLKIQPAKLEDSAVYLCASSLWFRETGELFFGEGSRLTVL.